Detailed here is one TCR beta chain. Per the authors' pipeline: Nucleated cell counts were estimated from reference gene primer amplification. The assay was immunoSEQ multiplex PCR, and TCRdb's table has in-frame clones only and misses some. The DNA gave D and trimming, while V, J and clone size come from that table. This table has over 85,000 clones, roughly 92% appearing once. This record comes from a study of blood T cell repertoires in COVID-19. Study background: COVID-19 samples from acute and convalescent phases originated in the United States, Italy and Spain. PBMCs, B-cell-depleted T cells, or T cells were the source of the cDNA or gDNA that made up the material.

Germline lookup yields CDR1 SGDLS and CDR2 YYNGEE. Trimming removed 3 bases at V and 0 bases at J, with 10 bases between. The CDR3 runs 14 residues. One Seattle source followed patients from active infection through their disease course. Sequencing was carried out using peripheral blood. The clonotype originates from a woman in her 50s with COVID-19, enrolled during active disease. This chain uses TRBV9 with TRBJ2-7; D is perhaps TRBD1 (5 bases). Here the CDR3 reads CASSARQTSYEQYF. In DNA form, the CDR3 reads TGTGCCAGCAGCGCCCGACAGACCTCCTACGAGCAGTACTTC.